This T cell receptor beta chain emerged from a study of blood T cell repertoires in COVID-19. Study overall: The United States, Italy and Spain were the sources of the acute and convalescent COVID-19 samples. PBMCs, B-cell-depleted T cells, or T cells provided the cDNA or gDNA that made up the material.

Source study methods: Quantification of nucleated cells was approximated via reference gene primer amplification. The method was immunoSEQ multiplex PCR; TCRdb's version includes in-frame clones alone and lacks a portion of them. V, J and clone size are those of that table, while D and trimming were read from the DNA. The sample lists more than 130,000 clones; about four fifths were seen once. The CDR3 covers 14 residues. In germline, CDR1 is SGHNT, CDR2 YYREEE (reference sequence). Trimming left V 5 bases short and J 1 base short, with 12 bases between. The chain joins TRBV5-4 to TRBJ1-1; TRBD1 might be the D (6 bases). This TCR was recovered from a woman of 80 years or more in a cohort sampled during active or convalescent COVID-19. Sequenced material: peripheral blood. CDR3 DNA: TGTGCCAGCAGACCGGGACACGGGAACACTGAAGCTTTCTTT. Its protein is CASRPGHGNTEAFF.